This passage covers 5 T cell receptor beta chains from one sample sequenced in a study of blood T cell repertoires in COVID-19. Produced via immunoSEQ multiplex PCR; TCRdb's table is partial and in-frame only. The sample holds some 340,000 clones, 65% to 85% seen once. The sample comprised peripheral blood. These receptors were taken from a man younger than 45 with active or convalescent COVID-19.

This sequence joins TRBV2 and TRBJ1-1; D may be TRBD1 (6 bases). CDR1 is SNHLY and CDR2 is FYNNEI in the germline V gene. The CDR3 sequence is 17 residues long. The germline V and J ends were trimmed by 5 bases and 0 bases, with 19 bases remaining between them. The CDR3: CASSPPRGAVMNTEAFF. CDR3 bases: TGTGCCAGCAGTCCCCCACGGGGGGCAGTAATGAACACTGAAGCTTTCTTT.

The chain joins TRBV19 to TRBJ1-1; TRBD1 is a possible D gene (5 bases). V lost 5 bases, J lost 5 bases, and 12 bases lay in between. This CDR3 is 13 amino acids long. Germline V gene lookup returns CDR1 LNHDA and CDR2 SQIVND (reference sequence). The CDR3, as DNA: TGTGCCAGTAGTGAGGGGCGGGGAACTGAAGCTTTCTTT. It translates to CASSEGRGTEAFF. Full variable domain (remainder filled in from reference TRBV19 and TRBJ1-1): DGGITQSPKYLFRKEGQNVTLSCEQNLNHDAMYWYRQDPGQGLRLIYYSQIVNDFQKGDIAEGYSVSREKKESFPLTVTSAQKNPTAFYLCASSEGRGTEAFFGQGTRLTVV.

The V gene is TRBV23-1, the J gene TRBJ1-1; unclear D gene. TRBV23-1 carries the ORF label, with uncertain function. V gave up 4 bases and J gave up 6 bases, with 12 bases separating them. The CDR3 loop spans 13 amino acids. The chain's CDR3 is CASSLHGYPEAFF. The CDR3, as DNA: TGCGCCAGCAGTCTCCACGGGTACCCTGAAGCTTTCTTT.

The V call is TRBV6-7, the J call TRBJ1-5; D ambiguous. TRBV6-7 is an open reading frame, and its role is uncertain. This CDR3 comprises 11 residues. The germline V and J ends were trimmed by 7 bases and 9 bases, with 10 bases remaining between them. The CDR3 region has the DNA TGTGCCAGCATCCATGAGGGGCCCCAGCATTTT. Its protein product is CASIHEGPQHF.

The sample holds a few counts of this clone. The chain combines TRBV7-2 with TRBJ1-2; 7 bases map to TRBD1. Germline CDR1 and CDR2: SGHTA and FQGNSA. This CDR3 comprises 14 residues. Trimming took 6 bases from V and 4 from J; bases not matched to a gene: 8. CDR3 nucleotides: TGTGCCAGCAGGTCCGGGACAGACACCTATGGCTACACCTTC. Translated, it gives CASRSGTDTYGYTF.